This paragraph reports one T cell receptor beta chain. In the authors' workflow: Cell counts per sample came from amplifying reference gene primers. Produced via immunoSEQ multiplex PCR; TCRdb's table is partial and in-frame only. That table supplies the V and J calls and clone size; D and trimming were determined from the DNA. The data contain tens of thousands of clones, just over 70% of them seen just once; the ten biggest clones take up roughly 50%. The data were obtained in a study of blood T cell repertoires in COVID-19. Study overall: Specimens from acute and convalescent COVID-19 originated in the United States, Italy and Spain.

This CDR3 has 14 amino acids. Per germline, CDR1 SGHVS and CDR2 FNYEAQ. The V segment lost 3 bases and the J segment 7 bases; nucleotides outside the gene matches: 4. Participants' own reports of clinical history determined their cohort assignment. Someone with COVID-19 had been met by exposed participants within 2 weeks before study entry. The source of this sequence is a woman aged 60-75 years who had been exposed to COVID-19. The sequenced sample consisted of PBMCs or T cells enriched from blood (not recorded which). The genes are TRBV7-6 and TRBJ2-2, with 8 bases lining up with TRBD2. The CDR3 here is CASSFERENGELFF. CDR3 DNA sequence: TGTGCCAGCAGCTTCGAGCGGGAGAACGGGGAGCTGTTTTTT.